Below, 22 T cell receptor beta chains from the same sample are listed, as sequenced in a study of breast tumors, draining lymph nodes, adjacent tissues. TCRdb re-derived calls from the multiplex PCR reads in MiXCR, one entry per CDR3 protein. The sample contains over 150,000 distinct CDR3 sequences, around a third of which appear only once. Axillary draining lymph nodes of breast cancer patients supplied the node samples. Sequencing input: axillary lymph node tissue. The receptors shown here come from a female donor with breast cancer. Some clones in this sample may be carry-over from other donors' samples.

V usage is TRBV11-1 and J usage is TRBJ2-2, with 7 bases matching TRBD1. Germline CDR1 is SGHAT and CDR2 is FQDESV (reference sequence). The ends lost 6 bases at V and 4 bases at J; junction bases unmatched: 8. The CDR3 has 15 residues. The CDR3, as DNA: TGTGCCAGCAGGAACAGGGGTTTGACCACCGGGGAGCTGTTTTTT. The encoded protein is CASRNRGLTTGELFF. Full variable domain (rest looked up from reference TRBV11-1 and TRBJ2-2): EAEVAQSPRYKITEKSQAVAFWCDPISGHATLYWYRQILGQGPELLVQFQDESVVDDSQLPKDRFSAERLKGVDSTLKIQPAELGDSAMYLCASRNRGLTTGELFFGEGSRLTVL.

This clonotype was seen a handful of times. CDR3 loop: CASSLLSSPHEQYF. The CDR3 coding sequence is TGTGCCAGCAGCTTGCTAAGTTCCCCCCACGAGCAGTACTTC. The chain joins TRBV5-4 to TRBJ2-7; D ambiguous. Trimming removed 1 base at V and 5 bases at J, with 13 bases between. Germline V gene data show CDR1 as SGHNT and CDR2 as YYREEE (reference sequence). The CDR3 has 14 residues.

With regard to this clonotype: A much larger clone lies one base from this, so it may be a read error. This chain joins TRBV20-1 and TRBJ2-7, with TRBD1 matching over 9 bases. This CDR3 comprises 18 residues. J lost 0 bases, V lost 1 base, and 13 bases had no gene match. Germline values: CDR1 DFQATT, CDR2 SNEGSKA (reference sequence). The CDR3, as DNA: TGCAGTGCTAGAGTTATATGGGACAGGGTGCTTAGCTCCTACGAGCAGTACTTC. This sequence encodes CSARVIWDRVLSSYEQYF.

Concerning this clonotype: The conserved closing phenylalanine or tryptophan is absent in this CDR3, likely reflecting a read error. V gene TRBV7-9 combines with J gene TRBJ1-2; a possible D gene is TRBD1 (5 bases). The germline gives CDR1 SEHNR, CDR2 FQNEAQ (reference sequence). Trimming removed 4 bases at V and 6 bases at J, with 15 bases between. The CDR3 covers 14 residues. The CDR3 DNA follows: TGTGCCAGCAGCTCGTCCCACAGGTCTAATGGCTACACCCTC. The encoded protein is CASSSSHRSNGYTL.

As regards this clonotype: Since a much larger clone is just one base distant, this may be a read error. The chain links TRBV19 to TRBJ2-7; perhaps D is TRBD1 or TRBD2 (5 bases each). This CDR3 is 13 amino acids long. Germline V gene data show CDR1 as LNHDA and CDR2 as SQIVND (reference sequence). The CDR3 region has the DNA TGTGCCAGTAGTATAAATGGGGGTAACGAGCGGTACTTC. It is translated as CASSINGGNERYF.

This clonotype showed up many times. J is TRBJ1-2 and V is TRBV18; no clear D gene. The V gene lost 3 bases and the J gene lost 8 bases, with 10 bases spanning the gap. Germline V gene sequence: CDR1 KGHSH, CDR2 LQKENI. The CDR3 sequence is 12 residues long. The CDR3 protein is CASSPAGGGYTF. DNA of the CDR3: TGTGCCAGCTCACCCGCCGGCGGGGGCTACACCTTC.

This clonotype came up many times. The CDR3 nucleotides are TGTGCCAGCAGCGGGACTAGCGACAGAAAGGAAGAGACCCAGTACTTC. Amino acids: CASSGTSDRKEETQYF. The chain has TRBV9 and TRBJ2-5; 9 positions agree with TRBD2. V was clipped by 3 bases and J by 3 bases; unmatched bases: 9. The CDR3 is 16 amino acids. The V gene's germline CDR1 is SGDLS and CDR2 YYNGEE. The full variable domain, rest sourced from reference TRBV9 and TRBJ2-5, is DSGVTQTPKHLITATGQRVTLRCSPRSGDLSVYWYQQSLDQGLQFLIQYYNGEERAKGNILERFSAQQFPDLHSELNLSSLELGDSALYFCASSGTSDRKEETQYFGPGTRLLVL.

Remarks on this clonotype: The conserved final phenylalanine or tryptophan is absent from the CDR3, which likely points to a read error. The V gene is TRBV11-2, the J gene TRBJ2-7; 7 bases agree with TRBD2. CDR1 is SGHAT, CDR2 FQNNGV, per germline. This CDR3 has 14 amino acids. Trimming at V came to 5 bases and at J to 2 bases, leaving 6 bases not matched to a gene. CDR3 loop: CASSTQSGTYEQYS. The DNA for the CDR3 is TGTGCCAGCAGCACTCAGAGCGGGACCTACGAGCAGTACTCC.

Comments on this clonotype: A single base separates this from a much larger clone, so it may be a read error. The chain recombines TRBV7-2 with TRBJ1-2; D not certain. Germline loops: CDR1 SGHTA, CDR2 FQGNSA. The CDR3 length is 12 residues. The DNA of the CDR3 is TGTGCCAGCAGTTTAGGTGGGTTTGGCTACACCTTC. Its translation is CASSLGGFGYTF.

The V call is TRBV4-1, the J call TRBJ1-5; D unclear. CDR3 length: 13 amino acids. The germline V gene encodes CDR1 MGHRA and CDR2 YSYEKL. With 1 base removed from V and 11 bases from J, the gap between germline ends came to 12 bases. In nucleotides, the CDR3 is TGCGCCAGCAGCCAAGGAGTAGCGGGGACCCAGCATTTT. Its translation: CASSQGVAGTQHF.

This chain connects TRBV10-2 to TRBJ2-5; a possible D gene is TRBD1 (7 bases). The length of the CDR3 is 17 residues. Germline V gene sequence: CDR1 WSHSY, CDR2 SAAADI. Trimming pared 1 base from V and 3 bases from J, leaving 18 bases between. DNA for the CDR3: TGCGCCAGCAGTGAGTTGGTGTCGCGCAGGGGGGAAGAGACCCAGTACTTC. The encoded protein is CASSELVSRRGEETQYF.

This clonotype was seen ten or more times. This rearrangement joins TRBV19 to TRBJ1-5, with D possibly TRBD1 on 5 matching bases. CDR3 length: 17 residues. V lost 4 bases and J 1 base, leaving 17 bases between the germline ends. CDR1 LNHDA and CDR2 SQIVND come from the germline V gene (reference sequence). CDR3 region: CASSTRIGRVSNQPQHF. The DNA of the CDR3 is TGTGCCAGTAGTACCCGCATTGGCAGGGTAAGCAATCAGCCCCAGCATTTT.

The chain joins TRBV27 to TRBJ2-7, with TRBD1 identical over 12 bases. Looked up from germline, CDR1 is MNHEY and CDR2 is SMNVEV (reference sequence). Trimming removed 6 bases from V and 3 bases from J; junction bases left unmatched: 6. This CDR3 contains 15 residues. The CDR3 DNA reads as TGTGCCAGCAGGCTGGGACAGGGGGCTCTCTACGAGCAGTACTTC. This translates into CASRLGQGALYEQYF.

This clonotype was detected only a few times. A single base separates this from a much larger clone, so it may be a read error. CDR3 nucleotide sequence: TGTGCTAGTGCCCTGGGGTCAGGGGCGACCAGGGAGCTGTTTTTT. This encodes CASALGSGATRELFF. The chain is built from TRBV12-3 or TRBV12-4 and TRBJ2-2; TRBD1 might be the D (6 bases). CDR3 length: 15 amino acids.

The V and J genes are TRBV7-2 and TRBJ1-4; perhaps TRBD1 as D (6 bases). V lost 4 bases and J lost 5, with 11 bases in between. The CDR3 covers 14 residues. Germline-derived CDR1 and CDR2 are SGHTA and FQGNSA. DNA of the CDR3: TGTGCCAGCAGCTGGGGCGGGGGCAATGAAAAACTGTTTTTT. Translation gives CASSWGGGNEKLFF.

This clonotype was detected ten times or more. The chain uses TRBV4-2 and TRBJ2-1; D may be TRBD1 or TRBD2 (5 bases each). Germline V lookup: CDR1 LGHNA, CDR2 YNFKEQ. The CDR3 is made up of 12 amino acids. Trimming removed 7 bases at V and 12 bases at J, with 16 bases between. CDR3 protein: CASTSGSGAQFF. CDR3 nucleotide sequence: TGTGCCAGCACTTCGGGGAGTGGGGCGCAGTTCTTC.

This clonotype has more than one count but fewer than ten. It may be a read error: a sequence one base away is much more abundant. J is TRBJ2-7 and V is TRBV6-4; D may be TRBD1 (6 bases). The CDR3 totals 13 residues. The V end lost 5 bases, the J end lost 7 bases, and 15 bases lay between the germline ends. Looked up from germline, CDR1 is MRHNA and CDR2 is SNTAGT. The CDR3 coding sequence is TGTGCCAGCAGTCACAGGGCTGGCGGAGAGCAGTACTTC. The encoded protein is CASSHRAGGEQYF.

This chain uses TRBV18 with TRBJ1-5, with unresolved D. Trimming left V 6 bases short and J 0 bases short, with 18 bases between. This CDR3 spans 17 amino acids. Looked up from germline, CDR1 is KGHSH and CDR2 is LQKENI. For the CDR3, the DNA is TGTGCCAGCTCCCAATCCACCGTCCGGGGTAGCAATCAGCCCCAGCATTTT. It codes for CASSQSTVRGSNQPQHF. The whole variable domain, remainder taken from reference TRBV18 and TRBJ1-5, is NAGVMQNPRHLVRRRGQEARLRCSPMKGHSHVYWYRQLPEEGLKFMVYLQKENIIDESGMPKERFSAEFPKEGPSILRIQQVVRGDSAAYFCASSQSTVRGSNQPQHFGDGTRLSIL.

This clonotype appeared many times. The J gene is TRBJ1-2, the V gene TRBV5-6; 7 nucleotides align to TRBD1. Germline values: CDR1 SGHDT, CDR2 YYEEEE. V trimming: 3 bases; J trimming: 4 bases; junction bases outside the gene matches: 6. This CDR3 contains 14 residues. CDR3: CASSSRTGLYGYTF. CDR3 nucleotide sequence: TGTGCCAGCAGCTCCCGGACAGGCCTCTATGGCTACACCTTC.

J is TRBJ1-1 and V is TRBV11-2; TRBD1 is a possible D gene (5 bases). V dropped 0 bases and J dropped 3 bases, with 11 bases sitting between them. The CDR3 runs 15 residues. Germline loops: CDR1 SGHAT, CDR2 FQNNGV. The CDR3 protein is CASSLDTSGHTEAFF. The CDR3 DNA reads as TGTGCCAGCAGCTTAGATACTTCAGGGCACACTGAAGCTTTCTTT.

This clonotype was seen repeatedly, ten times or more. V gene TRBV9 combines with J gene TRBJ2-1, with D perhaps given as TRBD1 or TRBD2 (5 bases each). Germline V gene data show CDR1 as SGDLS and CDR2 as YYNGEE. V lost 3 bases to trimming and J lost 0 bases, with 10 bases between them. This CDR3 has 15 residues. The CDR3 DNA reads as TGTGCCAGCAGCGCCGGGACGAGCTCCTACAATGAGCAGTTCTTC. It codes for CASSAGTSSYNEQFF.

This clonotype came up once. The chain uses TRBV20-1 and TRBJ1-6; D is ambiguous. The V and J ends lost 6 bases and 7 bases respectively, with 10 bases between them. This CDR3 has 12 residues. Germline values: CDR1 DFQATT, CDR2 SNEGSKA (reference sequence). The CDR3 coding sequence is TGCAGTGCCAGCTCAGGAAATTCACCCCTCCACTTT. Protein: CSASSGNSPLHF.